What follows are 19 T cell receptor beta chains derived from one specimen sequenced in a study of blood T cell repertoires in COVID-19 (TCRdb year 2020). Library construction relied on the immunoSEQ multiplex PCR assay. As stored in TCRdb, this immuneACCESS dataset retains in-frame rearrangements with V and J assigned. A fraction of the clones does not appear; measured against another copy, unresolved V genes explain less than half of the discrepancy, and the remainder lacks a known reason. In all, the sample holds about 230,000 clones, and around 84% of those were seen once. Around 10% of the sample is held by the ten biggest clonotypes. Sequencing used peripheral blood. The receptors come from a man in his fifties or sixties with COVID-19, enrolled during active disease.

The chain carries TRBV6-5 and TRBJ2-1; 7 positions agree with TRBD2. This CDR3 spans 13 amino acids. Per germline, CDR1 MNHEY and CDR2 SVGAGI. V trimming: 8 bases; J trimming: 10 bases; junction bases outside the gene matches: 11. The CDR3 reads CASSPEGREEQFF. DNA for the CDR3: TGTGCCAGCTCTCCAGAGGGGAGGGAGGAGCAGTTCTTC.

This chain links TRBV24-1 with TRBJ2-7, with 9 bases matching TRBD1. Germline values: CDR1 KGHDR, CDR2 SFDVKD. The CDR3 has 17 amino acids. V was pared by 7 bases and J by 0 bases, with 12 bases of the junction left unmatched. This CDR3 reads CATRTSGTGHLSYEQYF. CDR3 DNA: TGTGCCACCAGGACTTCCGGGACAGGGCATCTCTCCTACGAGCAGTACTTC.

This clone has only one observation. The chain combines TRBV9 with TRBJ2-5; 11 positions agree with TRBD2. V lost 3 bases to trimming and J lost 4 bases; unmatched junction nucleotides: 2. CDR1 and CDR2 (germline): SGDLS, YYNGEE. This CDR3 is 14 amino acids long. Here the CDR3 reads CASSGLAGGETQYF. CDR3 in DNA: TGTGCCAGCAGCGGGCTAGCGGGAGGAGAGACCCAGTACTTC.

This chain connects TRBV5-1 to TRBJ1-5; D gene ambiguous. Germline CDR1 is SGHRS and CDR2 is YFSETQ. V lost 0 bases to trimming and J lost 2 bases, with 6 bases between them. The CDR3 runs to 14 residues. The CDR3 reads CASSLVGGNQPQHF. CDR3 bases: TGCGCCAGCAGCTTGGTGGGAGGCAATCAGCCCCAGCATTTT.

V usage is TRBV10-1 and J usage is TRBJ1-1; no definite D call. Trimming cost V 5 bases and J 4 bases, with 11 bases left between them. This CDR3 is 13 amino acids long. Germline V gives CDR1 WNHNN, CDR2 SYGVQD (reference sequence). The CDR3 DNA follows: TGCGCCAGCAGTAAACAGACAAGCACTGAAGCTTTCTTT. It yields the protein CASSKQTSTEAFF.

The chain joins TRBV27 to TRBJ1-6; D might be TRBD1 (6 bases). Germline CDR1 MNHEY, CDR2 SMNVEV (reference sequence). Trimming removed 5 bases at V and 7 bases at J, with 12 bases between. CDR3 length equals 14 residues. The CDR3 sequence is CASSGGAGNSPLHF. The CDR3 DNA reads TGTGCCAGCAGTGGGGGGGCCGGGAATTCACCCCTCCACTTT.

The CDR3 DNA follows: TGTGCCAGGAGAGGGGGACAAATCTCACCCCTCCACTTT. It specifies CARRGGQISPLHF. This chain joins TRBV2 and TRBJ1-6, with a weak D call TRBD1 (6 bases). The CDR3 has 13 residues. V was pared by 9 bases and J by 10 bases, with 16 bases between. Looked up from germline, CDR1 is SNHLY and CDR2 is FYNNEI.

The V and J genes are TRBV2 and TRBJ2-1, with 9 bases lining up with TRBD2. CDR1 SNHLY and CDR2 FYNNEI come from the germline V gene. The CDR3 runs to 16 residues. With V trimmed by 1 base and J by 4 bases, 5 bases remained unmatched. The DNA for the CDR3 is TGTGCCAGCAGTGAAGAGGGCGGGGGGGTTTACAATGAGCAGTTCTTC. Encoded protein: CASSEEGGGVYNEQFF.

The chain combines TRBV30 with TRBJ2-2; D not certain. CDR3 size: 11 residues. V lost 2 bases to trimming and J lost 5 bases, with 3 bases between them. CDR1 and CDR2 from the germline V gene are GTSNPN and SVGIG (reference sequence). The CDR3 region is CAWSQTGELFF. CDR3 in DNA: TGTGCCTGGAGTCAGACCGGGGAGCTGTTTTTT.

The rearrangement links TRBV19 to TRBJ2-1; D might be TRBD1 (6 bases). Trimming removed 8 bases at V and 0 bases at J, with 8 bases between. CDR3 length: 13 residues. Germline CDR1 and CDR2: LNHDA and SQIVND (reference sequence). This chain's CDR3 is CASRDTSYNEQFF. The CDR3, as DNA: TGTGCCAGTCGGGACACCTCCTACAATGAGCAGTTCTTC.

The chain uses TRBV6-5 and TRBJ2-1; tentatively, D is TRBD1 (5 bases). The V gene lost 6 bases and the J gene lost 4 bases, with 10 bases spanning the gap. This CDR3 has 13 amino acids. Germline lookup yields CDR1 MNHEY and CDR2 SVGAGI. CDR3 amino acids: CASRTTAYNEQFF. The CDR3 nucleotides read TGTGCCAGCAGGACGACAGCGTACAATGAGCAGTTCTTC.

The V and J genes are TRBV12-3 or TRBV12-4 and TRBJ2-3, with D hard to call. V lost 5 bases, J lost 0 bases, and 6 bases lay in between. The CDR3 loop spans 13 amino acids. The CDR3 protein is CASSPASTDTQYF. CDR3 bases: TGTGCCAGCAGTCCCGCGAGCACAGATACGCAGTATTTT.

The genes are TRBV11-3 and TRBJ2-3; 9 nucleotides match TRBD1. The CDR3 sequence is 13 residues long. The germline CDR1 and CDR2 sequences are SGHNT and YENEEA. The V and J ends lost 6 bases and 10 bases, in that order; junction bases with no gene match: 8. CDR3 sequence (DNA): TGTGCCAGCAGGGGGACAGGGTGGTTGGCGCAGTATTTT. It encodes CASRGTGWLAQYF.

The V gene is TRBV19, the J gene TRBJ1-2; D may be TRBD1 (5 bases). Trimming removed 4 bases from V and 6 bases from J, with 15 bases in between. This CDR3 comprises 14 residues. Germline V gives CDR1 LNHDA, CDR2 SQIVND (reference sequence). In DNA form, the CDR3 reads TGTGCCAGTAGTAGCAGGGTCTCGATTGATGGCTACACCTTC. It codes for CASSSRVSIDGYTF. The full variable domain, its missing parts supplied by reference TRBV19 and TRBJ1-2, is DGGITQSPKYLFRKEGQNVTLSCEQNLNHDAMYWYRQDPGQGLRLIYYSQIVNDFQKGDIAEGYSVSREKKESFPLTVTSAQKNPTAFYLCASSSRVSIDGYTFGSGTRLTVV.

J is TRBJ1-3 and V is TRBV4-2, with 11 bases identical to TRBD1. This CDR3 is 17 amino acids long. Looked up from germline, CDR1 is LGHNA and CDR2 is YNFKEQ. Germline trimming cut 4 bases from V and 2 bases from J; bases unmatched to any gene: 7. The CDR3 bases are TGTGCCAGCAGCCCCCGGACAGGGGGCCTTCCTGGAAACACCATATATTTT. Protein: CASSPRTGGLPGNTIYF.

This chain connects TRBV4-2 to TRBJ2-5, with 12 bases lining up with TRBD2. The CDR3 totals 16 residues. The J segment lost 2 bases and the V segment lost 5 bases, leaving 6 bases of the junction unmatched. Germline assignment: CDR1 LGHNA and CDR2 YNFKEQ. CDR3 residues: CASSSGLAGKQETQYF. The DNA for the CDR3 is TGTGCCAGCAGCTCTGGACTAGCGGGGAAACAAGAGACCCAGTACTTC.

This clone was seen more than once but under ten times. CDR3 sequence (DNA): TGTGCCATCAGTGAGGGTAGTTACGAGCAGTACTTC. Translating it yields CAISEGSYEQYF. The V call is TRBV10-3, the J call TRBJ2-7; D gene unclear. V lost 2 bases to trimming and J lost 4 bases, with 6 bases between them. Germline assignment: CDR1 ENHRY and CDR2 SYGVKD. CDR3 length: 12 amino acids.

The V and J genes are TRBV9 and TRBJ2-5; no definite D call. This CDR3 is built from 15 residues. Germline CDR1 reads SGDLS; CDR2 reads YYNGEE. Trimming left V 0 bases short and J 2 bases short, with 11 bases between. The CDR3 spells CASSVEVARQETQYF. CDR3 bases: TGTGCCAGCAGCGTAGAGGTAGCTAGACAAGAGACCCAGTACTTC. Full variable domain (rest looked up from reference TRBV9 and TRBJ2-5): DSGVTQTPKHLITATGQRVTLRCSPRSGDLSVYWYQQSLDQGLQFLIQYYNGEERAKGNILERFSAQQFPDLHSELNLSSLELGDSALYFCASSVEVARQETQYFGPGTRLLVL.

This clone was seen once. The chain carries TRBV6-6 and TRBJ2-7; 13 bases line up with TRBD2. The CDR3 has 15 residues. Germline CDR1 MNHNY, CDR2 SVGAGI (reference sequence). The V segment lost 6 bases and the J segment 5 bases; nucleotides outside the gene matches: 7. The CDR3 is CASSRTGTSGDEQYF. The CDR3 DNA is TGTGCCAGCAGCCGAACCGGGACTAGCGGGGACGAGCAGTACTTC.